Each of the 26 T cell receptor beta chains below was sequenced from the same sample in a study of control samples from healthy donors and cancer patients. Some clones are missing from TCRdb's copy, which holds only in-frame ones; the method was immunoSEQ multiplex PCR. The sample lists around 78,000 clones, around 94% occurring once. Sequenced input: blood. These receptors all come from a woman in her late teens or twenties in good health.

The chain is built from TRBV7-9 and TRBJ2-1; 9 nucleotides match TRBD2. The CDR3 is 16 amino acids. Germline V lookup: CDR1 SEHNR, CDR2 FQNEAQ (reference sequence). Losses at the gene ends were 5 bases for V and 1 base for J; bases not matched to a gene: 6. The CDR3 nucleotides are TGTGCCAGCAGCCACCTAGCGGGGACGTCCTACAATGAGCAGTTCTTC. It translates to CASSHLAGTSYNEQFF.

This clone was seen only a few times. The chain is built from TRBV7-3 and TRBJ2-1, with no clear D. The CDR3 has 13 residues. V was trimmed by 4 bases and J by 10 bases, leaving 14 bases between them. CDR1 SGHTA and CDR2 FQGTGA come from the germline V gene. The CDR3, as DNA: TGTGCCAGCAGCTCAACCCAGGTGGGCGAGCAGTTCTTC. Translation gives CASSSTQVGEQFF.

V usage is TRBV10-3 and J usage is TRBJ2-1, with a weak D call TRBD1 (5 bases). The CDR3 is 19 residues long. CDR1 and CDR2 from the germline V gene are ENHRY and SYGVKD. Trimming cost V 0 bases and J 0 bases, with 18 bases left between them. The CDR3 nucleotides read TGTGCCATCAGTGAGTCAGGGGCCCCGCGATTTAGCTCCTACAATGAGCAGTTCTTC. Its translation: CAISESGAPRFSSYNEQFF.

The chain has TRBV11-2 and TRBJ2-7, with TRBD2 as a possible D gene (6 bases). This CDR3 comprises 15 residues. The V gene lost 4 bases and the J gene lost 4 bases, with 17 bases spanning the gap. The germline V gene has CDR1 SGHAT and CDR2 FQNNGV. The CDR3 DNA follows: TGTGCCAGCAGCTCCCTAGCGTGGATGTCTTACGAGCAGTACTTC. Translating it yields CASSSLAWMSYEQYF.

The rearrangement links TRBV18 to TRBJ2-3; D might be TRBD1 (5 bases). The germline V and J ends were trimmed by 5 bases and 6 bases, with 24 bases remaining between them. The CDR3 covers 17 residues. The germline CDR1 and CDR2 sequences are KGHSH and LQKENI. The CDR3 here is CASSSIYQTDLTDTQYF. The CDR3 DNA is TGTGCCAGCTCATCGATATACCAGACAGACCTGACGGATACGCAGTATTTT.

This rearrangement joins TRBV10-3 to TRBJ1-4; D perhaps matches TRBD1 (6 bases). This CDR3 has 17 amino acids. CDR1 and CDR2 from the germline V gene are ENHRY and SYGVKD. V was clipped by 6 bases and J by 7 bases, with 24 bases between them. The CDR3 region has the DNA TGTGCCATCAGCCCTAATGCGCCCTGGACAGACAGTGAAAAACTGTTTTTT. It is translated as CAISPNAPWTDSEKLFF.

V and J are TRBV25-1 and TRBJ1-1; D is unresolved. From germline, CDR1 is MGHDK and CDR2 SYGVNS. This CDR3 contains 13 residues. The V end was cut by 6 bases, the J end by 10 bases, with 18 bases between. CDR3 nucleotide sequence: TGTGCCAGCAGCCCCGGATACGCGCCGGGAGCTTTCTTT. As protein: CASSPGYAPGAFF. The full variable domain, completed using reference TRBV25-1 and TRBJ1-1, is EADIYQTPRYLVIGTGKKITLECSQTMGHDKMYWYQQDPGMELHLIHYSYGVNSTEKGDLSSESTVSRIRTEHFPLTLESARPSHTSQYLCASSPGYAPGAFFGQGTRLTVV.

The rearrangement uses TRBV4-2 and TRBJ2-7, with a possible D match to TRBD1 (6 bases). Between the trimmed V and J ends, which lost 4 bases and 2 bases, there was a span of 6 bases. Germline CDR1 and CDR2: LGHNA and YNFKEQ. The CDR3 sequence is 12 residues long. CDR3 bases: TGTGCCAGCAGCCGGGGGCCCTACGAGCAGTACTTC. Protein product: CASSRGPYEQYF.

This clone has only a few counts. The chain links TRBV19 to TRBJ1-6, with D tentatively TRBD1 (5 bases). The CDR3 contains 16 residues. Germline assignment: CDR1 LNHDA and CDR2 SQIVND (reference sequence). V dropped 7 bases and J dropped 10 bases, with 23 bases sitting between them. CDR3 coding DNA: TGTGCCAGTAATTCCGGGACGAATGGCTTTTCCTCACCCCTCCACTTT. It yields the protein CASNSGTNGFSSPLHF.

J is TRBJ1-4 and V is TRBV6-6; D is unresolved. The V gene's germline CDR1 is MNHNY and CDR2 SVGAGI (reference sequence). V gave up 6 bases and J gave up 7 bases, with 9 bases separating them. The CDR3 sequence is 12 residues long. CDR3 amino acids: CASSTRLEKLFF. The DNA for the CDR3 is TGTGCCAGCAGCACCAGACTTGAAAAACTGTTTTTT.

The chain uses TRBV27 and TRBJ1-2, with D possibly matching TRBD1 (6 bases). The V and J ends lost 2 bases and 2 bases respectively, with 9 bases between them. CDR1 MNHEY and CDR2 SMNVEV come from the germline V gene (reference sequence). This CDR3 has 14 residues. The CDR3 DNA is TGTGCCAGCAGTTTAGAACAGGGCAACTATGGCTACACCTTC. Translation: CASSLEQGNYGYTF.

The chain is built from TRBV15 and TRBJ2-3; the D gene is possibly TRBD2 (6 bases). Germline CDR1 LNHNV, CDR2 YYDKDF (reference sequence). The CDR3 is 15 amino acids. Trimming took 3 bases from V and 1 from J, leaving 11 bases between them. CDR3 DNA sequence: TGTGCCACCAGCAGCCCGTCGGGGGGCACAGATACGCAGTATTTT. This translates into CATSSPSGGTDTQYF.

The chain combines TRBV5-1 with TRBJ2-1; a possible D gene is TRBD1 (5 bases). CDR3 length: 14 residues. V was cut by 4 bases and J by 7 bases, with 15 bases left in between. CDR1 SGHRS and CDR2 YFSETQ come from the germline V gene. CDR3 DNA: TGCGCCAGCAGCACGGCACAGGCCGCTAATGAGCAGTTCTTC. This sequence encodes CASSTAQAANEQFF.

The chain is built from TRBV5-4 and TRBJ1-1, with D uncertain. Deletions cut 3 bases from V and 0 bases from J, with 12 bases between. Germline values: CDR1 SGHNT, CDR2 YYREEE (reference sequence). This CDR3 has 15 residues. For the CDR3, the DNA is TGTGCCAGCAGCTCTGATCCGTTTATGAACACTGAAGCTTTCTTT. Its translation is CASSSDPFMNTEAFF.

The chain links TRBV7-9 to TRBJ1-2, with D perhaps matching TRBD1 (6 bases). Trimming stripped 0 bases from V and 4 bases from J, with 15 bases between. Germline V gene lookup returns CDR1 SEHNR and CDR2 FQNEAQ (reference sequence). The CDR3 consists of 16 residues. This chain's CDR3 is CASSLAQQGRVYGYTF. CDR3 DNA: TGTGCCAGCAGCTTAGCCCAACAGGGAAGAGTCTATGGCTACACCTTC.

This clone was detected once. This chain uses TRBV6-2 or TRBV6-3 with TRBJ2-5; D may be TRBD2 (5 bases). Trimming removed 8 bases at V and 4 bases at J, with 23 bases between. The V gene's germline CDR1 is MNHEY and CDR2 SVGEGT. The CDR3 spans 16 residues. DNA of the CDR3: TGTGCCAGCGGCCTCGGGCAGAATCATGGGAGAGAGACCCAGTACTTC. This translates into CASGLGQNHGRETQYF.

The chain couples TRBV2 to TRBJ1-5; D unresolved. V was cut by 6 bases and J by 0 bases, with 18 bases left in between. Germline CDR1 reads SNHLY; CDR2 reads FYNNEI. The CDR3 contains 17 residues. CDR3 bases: TGTGCCAGCAGGTACCCTCAAGGAGGTTATAGCAATCAGCCCCAGCATTTT. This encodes CASRYPQGGYSNQPQHF. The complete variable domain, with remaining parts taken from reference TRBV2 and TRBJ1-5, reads EPEVTQTPSHQVTQMGQEVILRCVPISNHLYFYWYRQILGQKVEFLVSFYNNEISEKSEIFDDQFSVERPDGSNFTLKIRSTKLEDSAMYFCASRYPQGGYSNQPQHFGDGTRLSIL.

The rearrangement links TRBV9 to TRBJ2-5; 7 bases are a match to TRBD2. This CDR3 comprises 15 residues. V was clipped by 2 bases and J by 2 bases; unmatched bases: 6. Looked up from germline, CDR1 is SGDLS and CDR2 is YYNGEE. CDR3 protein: CASSVRPAGQETQYF. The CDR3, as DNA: TGTGCCAGCAGCGTTCGCCCAGCGGGGCAAGAGACCCAGTACTTC.

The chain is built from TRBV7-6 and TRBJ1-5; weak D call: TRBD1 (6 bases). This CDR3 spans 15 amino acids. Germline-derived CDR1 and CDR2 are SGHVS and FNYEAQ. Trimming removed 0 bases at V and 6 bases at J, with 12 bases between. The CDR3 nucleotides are TGTGCCAGCAGCTTAGCGTTGGGGGGGGCTCAGCCCCAGCATTTT. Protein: CASSLALGGAQPQHF.

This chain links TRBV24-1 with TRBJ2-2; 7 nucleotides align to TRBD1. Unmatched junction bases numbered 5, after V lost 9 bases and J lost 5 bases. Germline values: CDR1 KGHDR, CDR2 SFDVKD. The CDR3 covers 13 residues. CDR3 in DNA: TGTGCCACCGAGGACAGGCAAACCGGGGAGCTGTTTTTT. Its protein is CATEDRQTGELFF.

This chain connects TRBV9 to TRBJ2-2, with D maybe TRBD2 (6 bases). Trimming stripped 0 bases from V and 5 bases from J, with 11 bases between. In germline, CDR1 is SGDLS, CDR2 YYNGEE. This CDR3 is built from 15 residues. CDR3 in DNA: TGTGCCAGCAGCGTAGTGATGGGGGGAACCGGGGAGCTGTTTTTT. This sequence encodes CASSVVMGGTGELFF.

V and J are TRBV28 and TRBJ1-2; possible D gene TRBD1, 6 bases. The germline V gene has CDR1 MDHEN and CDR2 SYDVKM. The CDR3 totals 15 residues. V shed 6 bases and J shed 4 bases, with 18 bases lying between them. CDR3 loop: CASSVTGPSGYGYTF. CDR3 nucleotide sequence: TGTGCCAGCAGCGTGACAGGTCCGTCTGGCTATGGCTACACCTTC.

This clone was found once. This CDR3 is CASSLRGQEAFF. CDR3 nucleotide sequence: TGTGCCAGCAGCTTACGGGGACAGGAAGCTTTCTTT. The chain recombines TRBV11-3 with TRBJ1-1; 7 positions agree with TRBD1. CDR3 length: 12 residues. Germline values: CDR1 SGHNT, CDR2 YENEEA. V shed 2 bases, J shed 8 bases, and the junction held 2 bases outside the gene matches.

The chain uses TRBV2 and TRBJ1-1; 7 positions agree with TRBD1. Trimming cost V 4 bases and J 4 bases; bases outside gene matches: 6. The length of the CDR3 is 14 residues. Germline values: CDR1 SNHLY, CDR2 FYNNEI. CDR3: CASSAKTGPTEAFF. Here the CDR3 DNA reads TGTGCCAGCAGTGCCAAGACAGGGCCCACTGAAGCTTTCTTT.

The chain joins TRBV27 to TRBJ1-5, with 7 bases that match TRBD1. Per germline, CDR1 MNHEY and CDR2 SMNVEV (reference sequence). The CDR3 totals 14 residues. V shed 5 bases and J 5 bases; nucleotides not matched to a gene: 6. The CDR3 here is CASSTKGAYQPQHF. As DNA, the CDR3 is TGTGCCAGCAGTACAAAGGGGGCTTATCAGCCCCAGCATTTT.

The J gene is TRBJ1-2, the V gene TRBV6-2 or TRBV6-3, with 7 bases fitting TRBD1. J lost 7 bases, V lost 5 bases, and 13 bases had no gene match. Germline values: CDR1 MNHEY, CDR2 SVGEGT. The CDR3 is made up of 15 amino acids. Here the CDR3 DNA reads TGTGCCAGCAGTATCCGGGGACAGTCCTTTGCTGGCTACACCTTC. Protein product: CASSIRGQSFAGYTF.